The clone carrying this T cell receptor (beta chain) was found once. This record belongs to a study of blood T cell repertoires in COVID-19. Overall study: Acute-phase and convalescent COVID-19 samples originated in the United States, Italy and Spain.

The CDR3 runs to 14 residues. V dropped 6 bases and J dropped 1 base, with 12 bases sitting between them. The germline CDR1 and CDR2 sequences are MNHEY and SVGEGT. Some clones are missing from TCRdb's copy, which holds only in-frame ones; the method was immunoSEQ multiplex PCR. The sample holds about 280,000 clones; around 86% are singletons and the top ten take 2% to 2.5%. This clonotype was sampled from a man between 45 and 60 years old with acute or convalescent COVID-19. Sequencing was done on a sample of peripheral blood. The J gene is TRBJ2-5, the V gene TRBV6-2 or TRBV6-3; possibly TRBD1 for D (5 bases). As DNA, the CDR3 is TGTGCCAGCAGCTTGGACACCCGCCAAGAGACCCAGTACTTC. Protein: CASSLDTRQETQYF.